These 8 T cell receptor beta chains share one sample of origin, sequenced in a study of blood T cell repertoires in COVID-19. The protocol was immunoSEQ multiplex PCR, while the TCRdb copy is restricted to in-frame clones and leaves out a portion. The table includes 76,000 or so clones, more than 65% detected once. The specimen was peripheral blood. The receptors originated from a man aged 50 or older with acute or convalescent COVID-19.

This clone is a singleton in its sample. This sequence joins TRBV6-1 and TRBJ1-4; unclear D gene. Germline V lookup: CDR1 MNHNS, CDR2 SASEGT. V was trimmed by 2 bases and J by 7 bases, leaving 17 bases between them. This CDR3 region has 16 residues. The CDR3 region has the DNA TGTGCCAGCAGTGAAATAGAGGTCCGGTCATCTGAAAAACTGTTTTTT. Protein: CASSEIEVRSSEKLFF.

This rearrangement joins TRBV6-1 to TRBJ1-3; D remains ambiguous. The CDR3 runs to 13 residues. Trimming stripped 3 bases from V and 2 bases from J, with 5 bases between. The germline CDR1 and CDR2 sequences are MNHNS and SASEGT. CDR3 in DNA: TGTGCCAGCAGTGACGTCGCTGGAAACACCATATATTTT. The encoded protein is CASSDVAGNTIYF.

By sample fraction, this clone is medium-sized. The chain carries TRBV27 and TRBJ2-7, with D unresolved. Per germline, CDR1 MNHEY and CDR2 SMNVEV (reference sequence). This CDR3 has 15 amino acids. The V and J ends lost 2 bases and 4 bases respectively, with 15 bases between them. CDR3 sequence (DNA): TGTGCCAGCAGTTTAGGGCCCGCCCCTAATTACGAGCAGTACTTC. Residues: CASSLGPAPNYEQYF.

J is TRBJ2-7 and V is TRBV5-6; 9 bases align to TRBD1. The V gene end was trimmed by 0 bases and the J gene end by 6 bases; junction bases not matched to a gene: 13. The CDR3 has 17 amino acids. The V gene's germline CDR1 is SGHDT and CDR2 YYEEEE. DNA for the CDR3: TGTGCCAGCAGCTTGGACGCCCTTATGGACAGGGGAGGCGAGCAGTACTTC. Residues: CASSLDALMDRGGEQYF. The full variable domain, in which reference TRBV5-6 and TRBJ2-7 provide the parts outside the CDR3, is DAGVTQSPTHLIKTRGQQVTLRCSPKSGHDTVSWYQQALGQGPQFIFQYYEEEERQRGNFPDRFSGHQFPNYSSELNVNALLLGDSALYLCASSLDALMDRGGEQYFGPGTRLTVT.

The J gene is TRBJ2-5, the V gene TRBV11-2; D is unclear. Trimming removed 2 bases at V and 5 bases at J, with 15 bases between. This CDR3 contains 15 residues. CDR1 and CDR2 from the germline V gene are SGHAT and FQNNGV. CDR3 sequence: CASSLQTSPGETQYF. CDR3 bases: TGTGCCAGCAGCTTACAAACCAGCCCCGGGGAGACCCAGTACTTC. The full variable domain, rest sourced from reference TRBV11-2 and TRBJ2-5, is EAGVAQSPRYKIIEKRQSVAFWCNPISGHATLYWYQQILGQGPKLLIQFQNNGVVDDSQLPKDRFSAERLKGVDSTLKIQPAKLEDSAVYLCASSLQTSPGETQYFGPGTRLLVL.

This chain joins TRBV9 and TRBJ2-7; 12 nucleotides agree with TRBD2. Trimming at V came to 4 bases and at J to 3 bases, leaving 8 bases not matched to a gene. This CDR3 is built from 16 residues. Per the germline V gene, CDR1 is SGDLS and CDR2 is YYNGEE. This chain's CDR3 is CASSPTSGGLIYEQYF. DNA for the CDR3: TGTGCCAGCAGCCCGACTAGCGGGGGCTTGATCTACGAGCAGTACTTC.

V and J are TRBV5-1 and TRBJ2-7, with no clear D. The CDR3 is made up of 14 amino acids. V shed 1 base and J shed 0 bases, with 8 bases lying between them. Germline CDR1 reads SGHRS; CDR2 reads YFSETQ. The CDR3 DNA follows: TGCGCCAGCAGCTTGAAAGCCCCCTCCTACGAGCAGTACTTC. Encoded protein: CASSLKAPSYEQYF.

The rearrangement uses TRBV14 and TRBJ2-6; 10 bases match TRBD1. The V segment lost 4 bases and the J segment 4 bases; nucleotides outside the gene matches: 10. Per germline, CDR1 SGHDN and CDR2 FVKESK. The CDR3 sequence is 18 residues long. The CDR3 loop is CASSPTGDRGLGANVLTF. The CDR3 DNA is TGTGCCAGCAGCCCAACCGGGGACAGGGGACTGGGGGCCAACGTCCTGACTTTC.